Shown below are 14 T cell receptor beta chains from a single sample sequenced in a study of T cell repertoires in cytomegalovirus infection. TCRdb reprocessed the reads via MiXCR and lists one record per CDR3 protein. The sample lists approximately 500,000 distinct CDR3 sequences, around 10% occurring once. The sequencing input was PBMCs. Receptor source: a human donor in good health (CMV status not recorded). Some clones in this sample may be carry-over from other donors' samples.

This clonotype was picked up many times. The rearrangement links TRBV6-1 to TRBJ2-1; the match to TRBD1 covers 9 bases. The CDR3 has 16 amino acids. The ends lost 6 bases at V and 1 base at J; junction bases unmatched: 7. Looked up from germline, CDR1 is MNHNS and CDR2 is SASEGT. CDR3 bases: TGTGCCAGCAGACACACAGGGGGCGCTTCCTACAATGAGCAGTTCTTC. This translates into CASRHTGGASYNEQFF.

Many counts were recorded for this clonotype. The CDR3 DNA follows: TGTGCCAGCAGCTTGCAGTTAGGGGGCTCCTACAATGAGCAGTTCTTC. This codes for CASSLQLGGSYNEQFF. This chain links TRBV5-4 with TRBJ2-1, with D tentatively TRBD1 (6 bases). CDR1 and CDR2 (germline): SGHNT, YYREEE (reference sequence). V gave up 1 base and J gave up 0 bases, with 11 bases separating them. The CDR3 runs 16 residues.

This clonotype was seen many times. This chain links TRBV7-3 with TRBJ2-2; 9 nucleotides match TRBD2. Germline CDR1 SGHTA, CDR2 FQGTGA. This CDR3 comprises 15 residues. Trimming at V came to 0 bases and at J to 7 bases, leaving 3 bases not matched to a gene. Here the CDR3 DNA reads TGTGCCAGCAGCTTAACTAGCGGGAGTGTCGGGGAGCTGTTTTTT. This encodes CASSLTSGSVGELFF. Using reference TRBV7-3 and TRBJ2-2 for the parts outside the CDR3, the full variable domain is GAGVSQTPSNKVTEKGKYVELRCDPISGHTALYWYRQSLGQGPEFLIYFQGTGAADDSGLPNDRFFAVRPEGSVSTLKIQRTERGDSAVYLCASSLTSGSVGELFFGEGSRLTVL.

This clonotype was counted many times. The V call is TRBV7-3, the J call TRBJ2-2; 12 positions agree with TRBD2. The CDR3 is 16 residues long. The ends lost 3 bases at V and 13 bases at J; junction bases unmatched: 12. Germline CDR1 and CDR2: SGHTA and FQGTGA. Here the CDR3 reads CASSFAGTSGPEGLFF. The CDR3, as DNA: TGTGCCAGCAGCTTCGCCGGGACTAGCGGGCCCGAGGGGCTGTTTTTT.

V is TRBV9 and J is TRBJ1-6; 7 nucleotides line up with TRBD1. Germline CDR1 is SGDLS and CDR2 is YYNGEE. The junction had 4 bases not matched to a gene; V was cut back by 2 bases and J by 8 bases. The CDR3 sequence is 14 residues long. The CDR3 DNA reads as TGTGCCAGCAGCGTGAGACAGGGCCATTCACCCCTCCACTTT. Translating it yields CASSVRQGHSPLHF.

In this sample, this clonotype turned up many times. The chain joins TRBV5-6 to TRBJ1-3; weak D call: TRBD1 (6 bases). The CDR3 runs to 15 residues. V lost 2 bases to trimming and J lost 0 bases, with 9 bases between them. Germline V gives CDR1 SGHDT, CDR2 YYEEEE. CDR3 DNA: TGTGCCAGCAGCTTCGGACAGTACTCTGGAAACACCATATATTTT. Its translation is CASSFGQYSGNTIYF.

This clonotype was counted many times. The V gene is TRBV5-5, the J gene TRBJ2-7, with 10 bases fitting TRBD2. Germline V gene sequence: CDR1 SGHKS, CDR2 YYEKEE (reference sequence). V lost 4 bases to trimming and J lost 3 bases; unmatched junction nucleotides: 13. This CDR3 is 17 amino acids long. CDR3 sequence reads: CASSPERTSGRGYEQYF. The CDR3, as DNA: TGTGCCAGCAGCCCGGAGCGGACTAGCGGCAGGGGCTACGAGCAGTACTTC.

This clonotype was recorded a few times. The V and J genes are TRBV6-6 and TRBJ1-6; 7 bases match TRBD1. The CDR3 consists of 16 residues. The ends lost 2 bases at V and 8 bases at J; junction bases unmatched: 9. Germline loops: CDR1 MNHNY, CDR2 SVGAGI (reference sequence). The CDR3 region is CASSYTGQTAHSPLHF. The CDR3 DNA sequence: TGTGCCAGCAGTTACACGGGACAGACCGCCCATTCACCCCTCCACTTT.

In this sample, this clonotype turned up many times. The chain employs TRBV19 and TRBJ2-6, with 10 bases fitting TRBD1. CDR1 and CDR2 from the germline V gene are LNHDA and SQIVND (reference sequence). There are 18 residues in the CDR3. V gave up 6 bases and J gave up 0 bases; unmatched junction bases: 8. The CDR3 DNA sequence: TGTGCCAGTAGCAAAAGGGACAGGGGACTCTCTGGGGCCAACGTCCTGACTTTC. Amino acid sequence: CASSKRDRGLSGANVLTF.

The gene calls are TRBV4-1 and TRBJ2-2; D perhaps matches TRBD1 (5 bases). V was cut by 1 base and J by 1 base, with 16 bases left in between. Germline CDR1 and CDR2: MGHRA and YSYEKL. The CDR3 sequence is 18 residues long. The CDR3 bases are TGCGCCAGCAGCCAAGCCGAGCGCACAGGCCTGAACACCGGGGAGCTGTTTTTT. It is translated as CASSQAERTGLNTGELFF.

Many counts were recorded for this clonotype. The chain combines TRBV7-2 with TRBJ2-5, with a possible D match to TRBD1 (6 bases). This CDR3 has 14 amino acids. V was cut by 1 base and J by 2 bases, with 8 bases left in between. CDR1 is SGHTA and CDR2 is FQGNSA in the germline V gene. For the CDR3, the DNA is TGTGCCAGCAGCTTAGTACAGGGACAAGAGACCCAGTACTTC. It encodes CASSLVQGQETQYF.

The chain is built from TRBV20-1 and TRBJ1-5; the D is unclear. CDR3 length: 13 amino acids. V was pared by 2 bases and J by 2 bases, with 7 bases between. The germline V gene has CDR1 DFQATT and CDR2 SNEGSKA (reference sequence). CDR3 sequence (DNA): TGCAGTGCTAGACCAATAGGCAATCAGCCCCAGCATTTT. Amino acids: CSARPIGNQPQHF.

The CDR3 loop reads CSAREGPDAGELFF. Here the CDR3 DNA reads TGCAGTGCTAGGGAGGGCCCCGACGCGGGGGAGCTGTTTTTT. This chain joins TRBV20-1 and TRBJ2-2, with a weak D call TRBD2 (6 bases). V lost 3 bases and J 8 bases, leaving 16 bases between the germline ends. Germline CDR1 reads DFQATT; CDR2 reads SNEGSKA (reference sequence). CDR3 length equals 14 residues.

This rearrangement joins TRBV28 to TRBJ2-4, with 8 bases that match TRBD2. This CDR3 has 15 residues. The germline V gene encodes CDR1 MDHEN and CDR2 SYDVKM. Losses at the gene ends were 6 bases for V and 10 bases for J; bases not matched to a gene: 14. This CDR3 is CASSDRRGASFIQYF. CDR3 sequence (DNA): TGTGCCAGCAGCGACCGGCGGGGGGCCAGTTTTATTCAGTACTTC.